This is a list of T cell receptor beta chains from one sample in a study of blood T cell repertoires in COVID-19. The protocol was immunoSEQ multiplex PCR, while the TCRdb copy is restricted to in-frame clones and leaves out a portion. The repertoire holds about 170,000 clones, with around 87% as singletons. The sequenced material came from peripheral blood. The source of these receptors is a woman aged 80 or older with COVID-19, enrolled during active disease. Each CDR3 is given with its conserved first and last residue. The D gene is left open where the match is weak. Clone size appears in some rows only: once, few, many, or a class for an expanded clone.

>NA|TRBJ1-1|14|TRBV19|NA
TGTGCCAGTAGTATGCAGGCTCAGAACACTGAAGCTTTCTTT
CASSMQAQNTEAFF
>NA|TRBJ2-5|11|TRBV12-3/TRBV12-4|NA
TGTGCCAGCAGTTTATTGGAGACCCAATACTTC
CASSLLETQYF
>TRBD1|TRBJ1-1|14|TRBV29-1|once
TGCAGCGTCGAAATCGGACAGGGGAACACTGAAGCTTTCTTT
CSVEIGQGNTEAFF
>NA|TRBJ2-7|15|TRBV6-5|NA
TGTGCCAGCAGTTACGGAAGCGCCGACTCCTACGAGCAGTACTTC
CASSYGSADSYEQYF
>TRBD1|TRBJ2-2|17|TRBV3-1/TRBV3-2|NA
TGTGCCAGCAGCCAAGCCTTGGGGACAGGGCTTTCCGGGGAGCTGTTTTTT
CASSQALGTGLSGELFF
>NA|TRBJ2-7|19|TRBV9|NA
TGTGCCAGCAGCGTAAGAGGGTGTAGCGCGCTGGGCCCTTCCTACGAGCAGTACTTC
CASSVRGCSALGPSYEQYF
>NA|TRBJ1-5|16|TRBV2|NA
TGTGCCAGCACTGGGACAAGGGGGTCGAGCAATCAGCCCCAGCATTTT
CASTGTRGSSNQPQHF
>TRBD1|TRBJ1-1|15|TRBV29-1|NA
TGCAGCGTAACCGGGACAGGGGGAATGAACACTGAAGCTTTCTTT
CSVTGTGGMNTEAFF
>TRBD2|TRBJ2-1|19|TRBV18|NA
TGTGCCAGCTCAGCCATGGGTAGCGGGTCAACGCGAAAATACAATGAGCAGTTCTTC
CASSAMGSGSTRKYNEQFF
>NA|TRBJ1-5|16|TRBV27|NA
TGTGCCAGCAGTTTCGCAGGGCCCCACGGAAATCAGCCCCAGCATTTT
CASSFAGPHGNQPQHF
>TRBD1|TRBJ1-5|16|TRBV19|once
TGTGCCAGTAGTATAGAACGGACAGGGGGCGGTCAGCCCCAGCATTTT
CASSIERTGGGQPQHF
>TRBD1|TRBJ2-1|15|TRBV9|NA
TGTGCCAGCAGCGTCGGGACAGGGATCTACAATGAGCAGTTCTTC
CASSVGTGIYNEQFF
>NA|TRBJ2-3|12|TRBV2|NA
TGTGCCAGCAGTCCCCAGTCAGATACGCAGTATTTT
CASSPQSDTQYF
>TRBD2|TRBJ2-7|15|TRBV28|NA
TGTGCCAGCAGTCCCGGGACTAGCGGGAAGGACGAGCAGTACTTC
CASSPGTSGKDEQYF